One and the same sample provided the 16 T cell receptor beta chains below, sequenced in a study of T cell changes during pregnancy in multiple sclerosis. Generated by immunoSEQ multiplex PCR, the TCRdb table keeps only in-frame clones and is missing some. There are under 85,000 clones in the sample; almost 90% occur only once, and roughly 9.5% lies in the top ten. Sequencing was performed on peripheral blood, taken after pregnancy. The source is a female donor in good health, enrolled as a control in a pregnancy study.

The chain is built from TRBV12-5 and TRBJ1-2; 7 nucleotides agree with TRBD1. Germline lookup yields CDR1 LGHNT and CDR2 FRNRAP. V dropped 7 bases and J dropped 4; count of bases not matched to a gene: 9. The CDR3 contains 14 residues. The CDR3 DNA sequence: TGTGCTAGTGCCGGACAAGGGGGCGCCTATGGCTACACCTTC. It specifies CASAGQGGAYGYTF.

This chain joins TRBV4-1 and TRBJ2-3, with no clear D. CDR1 is MGHRA and CDR2 is YSYEKL in the germline V gene. This CDR3 is 14 amino acids long. With 0 bases removed from V and 5 bases from J, the gap between germline ends came to 9 bases. The CDR3 nucleotides are TGCGCCAGCAGCCAAGAAATTCGAGGAGATACGCAGTATTTT. Protein: CASSQEIRGDTQYF.

The rearrangement uses TRBV6-6 and TRBJ2-2, with 11 bases aligning to TRBD2. This CDR3 spans 15 amino acids. Trimming cost V 6 bases and J 8 bases; bases outside gene matches: 8. Germline CDR1 is MNHNY and CDR2 is SVGAGI (reference sequence). This CDR3 reads CASSHTSGSVGELFF. The CDR3 DNA follows: TGTGCCAGCAGCCATACTAGCGGGAGCGTGGGGGAGCTGTTTTTT.

The chain is built from TRBV6-5 and TRBJ1-1; 7 bases are shared with TRBD1. V was clipped by 6 bases and J by 2 bases; unmatched bases: 6. The CDR3 sequence is 14 residues long. Germline V gives CDR1 MNHEY, CDR2 SVGAGI. The CDR3 DNA sequence: TGTGCCAGCAGCCGGACAGGTTCCAACACTGAAGCTTTCTTT. It encodes CASSRTGSNTEAFF.

The rearrangement joins TRBV9 to TRBJ2-6, with D unresolved. The CDR3 has 18 amino acids. The germline V gene has CDR1 SGDLS and CDR2 YYNGEE. The V end was cut by 0 bases, the J end by 0 bases, with 13 bases between. CDR3 amino acids: CASSVAMARTSGANVLTF. In DNA form, the CDR3 reads TGTGCCAGCAGCGTAGCCATGGCCCGAACCTCTGGGGCCAACGTCCTGACTTTC.

For this clone: The junction differs from germline at one of its ends, possibly a read error. Other DNA variants within this sample encode the same CDR3. This chain uses TRBV7-2 with TRBJ2-5; 8 bases are shared with TRBD2. The V gene's germline CDR1 is SGHTA and CDR2 FQGNSA. There are 15 residues in the CDR3. CDR3 coding DNA: TGTGCCAGCAGTTTAGCGGCGGGGGGAGGAGAGACCCAGTACTTC. Translation gives CASSLAAGGGETQYF.

Comments on this clone: The same CDR3 can be traced to other DNA sequences in this sample. This chain joins TRBV6-1 and TRBJ2-7; 12 bases match TRBD2. Germline V gene data show CDR1 as MNHNS and CDR2 as SASEGT. This CDR3 has 15 amino acids. V was clipped by 2 bases and J by 7 bases; unmatched bases: 6. The CDR3 DNA follows: TGTGCCAGCAGTGAACCGGGACTAGCGGGTGGGGAGCAGTACTTC. As protein: CASSEPGLAGGEQYF.

The V call is TRBV12-5, the J call TRBJ1-1; D is unclear. The CDR3 covers 12 residues. Germline CDR1 is LGHNT and CDR2 is FRNRAP. Trimming pared 0 bases from V and 9 bases from J, leaving 8 bases between. The chain's CDR3 is CASGLVGDKAFF. The CDR3 DNA sequence: TGTGCTAGTGGTTTGGTGGGAGACAAAGCTTTCTTT.

J is TRBJ2-4 and V is TRBV6-5; unclear D gene. V shed 4 bases and J shed 4 bases, with 8 bases lying between them. The germline V gene has CDR1 MNHEY and CDR2 SVGAGI. The CDR3 length is 13 residues. CDR3 sequence: CASSLADKNIQYF. The CDR3 DNA reads as TGTGCCAGCAGTTTGGCAGATAAAAACATTCAGTACTTC.

The count of this clone is one. The chain uses TRBV29-1 and TRBJ2-2; D is possibly TRBD1 (6 bases). The CDR3 has 17 residues. V lost 1 base, J lost 5 bases, and 20 bases lay in between. CDR1 SQVTM and CDR2 ANQGSEA come from the germline V gene. The CDR3 protein is CSVEVSGRTGWTGELFF. Here the CDR3 DNA reads TGCAGCGTTGAAGTCTCTGGTAGAACAGGGTGGACCGGGGAGCTGTTTTTT.

CDR3 coding DNA: TGTGCCTGGAGTGACTTTGCGGGGATGAACACTGAAGCTTTCTTT. This translates into CAWSDFAGMNTEAFF. The chain has TRBV30 and TRBJ1-1; D is undetermined. V was pared by 1 base and J by 0 bases, with 12 bases between. This CDR3 spans 15 amino acids. Germline assignment: CDR1 GTSNPN and CDR2 SVGIG (reference sequence). The full variable domain, its missing parts supplied by reference TRBV30 and TRBJ1-1, is SQTIHQWPATLVQPVGSPLSLECTVEGTSNPNLYWYRQAAGRGLQLLFYSVGIGQISSEVPQNLSASRPQDRQFILSSKKLLLSDSGFYLCAWSDFAGMNTEAFFGQGTRLTVV.

V and J are TRBV5-1 and TRBJ2-2; D is perhaps TRBD1 (6 bases). There are 16 residues in the CDR3. The V end was cut by 1 base, the J end by 0 bases, with 10 bases between. CDR1 SGHRS and CDR2 YFSETQ come from the germline V gene. The CDR3 coding sequence is TGCGCCAGCAGCTTGTCCGGGACATCGAACACCGGGGAGCTGTTTTTT. Translated: CASSLSGTSNTGELFF.

J is TRBJ2-7 and V is TRBV5-1, with D possibly matching TRBD1 (6 bases). Germline loops: CDR1 SGHRS, CDR2 YFSETQ. This CDR3 has 15 amino acids. V shed 4 bases and J shed 0 bases, with 14 bases lying between them. CDR3: CASSPGHVNSYEQYF. The CDR3 DNA reads TGCGCCAGCAGCCCGGGACACGTCAACTCCTACGAGCAGTACTTC.

The rearrangement uses TRBV27 and TRBJ1-5; D is possibly TRBD1 (5 bases). Trimming left V 3 bases short and J 7 bases short, with 16 bases between. Germline V CDR1 and CDR2: MNHEY, SMNVEV (reference sequence). The CDR3 is 15 amino acids. The CDR3 region is CASSFPGGPEQPQHF. In DNA, the CDR3 is TGTGCCAGCAGTTTTCCCGGGGGTCCGGAGCAGCCCCAGCATTTT.

The chain is built from TRBV25-1 and TRBJ1-4; no reliable D call. Between the trimmed V and J ends, which lost 3 bases and 3 bases, there was a span of 8 bases. The germline gives CDR1 MGHDK, CDR2 SYGVNS. This CDR3 spans 14 amino acids. CDR3 sequence reads: CASSEASANEKLFF. The DNA of the CDR3 is TGTGCCAGCAGTGAGGCAAGTGCTAATGAAAAACTGTTTTTT.

The chain employs TRBV19 and TRBJ2-1; TRBD2 is a possible D gene (6 bases). From germline, CDR1 is LNHDA and CDR2 SQIVND (reference sequence). V shed 6 bases and J shed 8 bases, with 17 bases lying between them. This CDR3 is 14 amino acids long. DNA of the CDR3: TGTGCCAGTAGCCCTAGCGACCCTCGGGATGAGCAGTTCTTC. Translation gives CASSPSDPRDEQFF.